The entry below describes one T cell receptor (beta chain). This clonotype was recorded many times. This clone's antigen is unknown. The sample holds no much larger clone one base away, and base qualities are not on file. This specimen's time point label, per the study, means: newly diagnosed GD, antithyroid drugs for less than 3 months. RNA was extracted from PBMCs in TRIzol for both TCR sequencing and RNA sequencing. Graves' disease was diagnosed according to American Thyroid Association guidelines. Patients for the study were recruited at an endocrinology department in Xi'an, China. From each patient, about 9 milliliters of peripheral blood was collected into an EDTA anticoagulant tube. Ficoll Paque Plus density gradient separation was used to isolate PBMCs, and no further T cell sorting was done. RNA quality was checked with an Agilent 2100 Bioanalyzer and agarose gel, and concentration with a NanoDrop 2000.

The data derive from a study of regulatory T cells in long-lasting Graves disease (dated by TCRdb to the early 2020s). In terms of the full investigation: Newly diagnosed Graves' disease patients had taken antithyroid drugs for less than 3 months. Persistent Graves' disease patients were compared with newly diagnosed Graves' disease patients by peripheral blood TCR sequencing and RNA sequencing. The study was conducted in China and was registered as a clinical trial. A total of about 33 samples underwent TCR sequencing, from roughly 13 patients with persistent Graves' disease and some 20 patients with newly diagnosed Graves' disease.

Beyond this particular receptor, the publication reports: Lower TCR Shannon entropy and fewer highly expanded clones were observed in persistent Graves' disease patients than in newly diagnosed patients, which suggested clonal expansion. Only the TCR beta chain was sequenced and analyzed. As a limitation, the authors acknowledged that the small sample size may reduce accuracy. Only peripheral blood was studied, because thyroid tissue, the primary lesion, was inaccessible. Persistent patients shared more public clonotypes among themselves (around 2,700) than newly diagnosed patients did (nearly 1,000). Persistent disease showed preferential use of TRBV28, TRBJ1-2 and TRBJ2-5, whereas newly diagnosed disease favored TRBV20-1 and TRBJ2-1.

From cysteine to phenylalanine, the CDR3 is 14 amino acids long. Of all the DNA, just the CDR3 is kept, 42 bases in frame from base 1. Trimming removed 6 bases from V and 5 bases from J, leaving 16 bases between the germline ends. The germline V gene (reference sequence) gives CDR1 as SGHAT and CDR2 as FQDESV. Libraries were built with multiplex PCR. Sequenced on an Illumina HiSeq 4000. iRepertoire HTBI primers and Arm-PCR amplification of CDR3 regions were used to construct TCR beta libraries. PCR products were gel purified before sequencing. The study's processing was this. Across samples, about 64 TRBV and 15 or so TRBJ segments were identified and used for gene usage analysis of CDR3 amino acid clonotypes. COPE and FqMerger were used to merge filtered high-quality paired reads into contigs. Contigs were aligned with BLAST to IMGT TRBV, TRBD and TRBJ reference genes, and CDR3 was defined per IMGT. Clonotypes above 0.1% frequency were classified as highly expanded clones. Shannon entropy served as the measure of repertoire diversity, while the Gini coefficient captured V-J evenness. A clonotype found in more than one individual was treated as public. Starting from the raw public reads, TCRdb applied fastp trimming at Q25, assembled clones with MiXCR and retained in-frame beta chains. Under each unique CDR3 protein, matching rows form one entry showing the most common genes and DNA. The V and J calls here are based on TCRdb, not the publication. The sample table holds 400,000 to 450,000 distinct CDR3 sequences, of which 15% to 20% were seen once. In total, the top ten clones hold around 10% of the sample.

The same data also went into a second study, on T cells in Graves' hyperthyroidism and ophthalmopathy. Looking at the second paper: Stable Graves' hyperthyroidism was defined as no progression to ophthalmopathy during 18 months of follow-up. Hyperthyroidism patients were newly diagnosed, with disease duration under 2 months, and aged 18 to 65 years. Any patient with an uncontrolled infection, another autoimmune disease, pregnancy or lactation was excluded. Clinical symptoms, serum thyroxine and TRAb, thyroid ultrasound, and orbital computed tomography formed the basis for the diagnoses. For the first round of RT-PCR on the TCR CDR3, the HTBI primer set was used together with the Qiagen OneStep RT-PCR kit. Most expanded thyroid clonotypes (frequency above 0.001) were also detected in blood, a finding suggesting that blood repertoires may reflect thyroid immune responses. A model built on a 13 V-J signature distinguished ophthalmopathy from stable hyperthyroidism, reaching about 88% sensitivity and around 81% specificity in cross-validation and 80%/75% in testing. In validation, the model predicted progression to ophthalmopathy with roughly 66% sensitivity and around 72% specificity, a median of 6.5 months before onset. To identify distinguishing TCR V-J signatures, a discovery cohort of some 100 patients was used, comprising 40 to 45 with Graves' ophthalmopathy and around 60 with stable Graves' hyperthyroidism. Prospective prediction of ophthalmopathy was tested in an independent validation cohort of fewer than 20 hyperthyroidism patients and 17 patients who later progressed to ophthalmopathy. The approximately 100 discovery patients were randomly divided into training and test sets at a 7:3 ratio. In several Graves' hyperthyroidism patients, the study also compared T-cell repertoires from thyroid tissue with T-cell repertoires from blood. After sampling, hyperthyroidism patients received methimazole starting at 30 mg daily, and ophthalmopathy patients received high-dose intravenous methylprednisolone. Libraries were constructed in a second round of multiplex PCR, after which size selection and purification were carried out. Sequencing of the libraries was done on an Illumina HiSeq2000 using paired-end 100 bp reads. SOAPnuke was used to process the raw data, with reads discarded if the reads contained adapters or uncalled bases, had a mean Phred below 15, or lacked an exact constant-primer or identifier match. COPE v1.2.5 was used to merge high-quality paired reads, and clonotypes were defined as unique nucleotide sequences. Clonotypes were aligned to IMGT TRBV, TRBD and TRBJ reference segments using MiTCR v1.1. The analysis was restricted to V-J combinations with a frequency above 0.0001, which together covered 99% to 99.2% of the repertoires. The TCS score was defined as F50 (clonal expansion) divided by E x V (chaos), with BLOSUM62-based TCRdist calculated between CDR3 peptides within each V-J. Welch's t-statistics and random forest reduced 450 to 600 V-J features to roughly 13, which were used in a naive Bayes classifier (R e1071). No statistical method was used to fix the sample size in advance, and group allocation was not hidden from the investigators. TCR Vbeta CDR3 sequencing of fewer than 150 peripheral blood samples (fewer than 45 ophthalmopathy, 75 to 85 hyperthyroidism and roughly 17 progressor patients) is reported in the paper.

The chain is made from TRBV11-1 and TRBJ2-5, and possibly TRBD2, on 5 matching bases. This specimen consisted of peripheral blood mononuclear cells (PBMCs), obtained at new diagnosis, from a patient treated with antithyroid drugs. The sequence was obtained from a woman aged 25 to 45 with Graves disease. Donor details come from another sample of the same person, matched by shared clones. The CDR3 reads CASSFRDPWETQYF. The nucleotides are TGTGCCAGCAGTTTTCGGGATCCCTGGGAGACCCAGTACTTC.